The entry below gives a single T cell receptor beta chain sequence along with its context. Antigen: not known. Here immunoSEQ multiplex PCR was the method, and the copy in TCRdb shows in-frame clones only, minus some. The sample includes around 91,000 clones, roughly 90% of them seen just once. The sample belongs to a study of T cells in localized non-small cell lung cancer. Findings of the study overall: Sequence data derive from only one tumor region, so heterogeneity remains possible.

Germline V gives CDR1 SNHLY, CDR2 FYNNEI. The ends lost 6 bases at V and 3 bases at J; junction bases unmatched: 1. The CDR3 is 14 amino acids. This receptor was taken from a man aged 40 to 70 with stage I squamous cell lung carcinoma. The chain has TRBV2 and TRBJ2-1; 11 bases agree with TRBD1. The sequencing used peripheral blood, collected before any cancer treatment. CDR3 sequence (DNA): TGTGCCAGCAGCGGGACAGGGGGCTACAATGAGCAGTTCTTC. This translates into CASSGTGGYNEQFF.